This TCR beta chain is from a study of shared clonotypes between healthy human individuals. For this clone: Its specificity is unknown.

Sorted-subset replicate PCR reactions were performed with about 200 ng DNA, corresponding to about 32,000 T cell genomes. Clones were read by immunoSEQ multiplex PCR, and TCRdb kept only the in-frame ones, dropping some. There are roughly 1,500,000 clones in the sample; approximately 98.5% occur only once, and over 0.3% lies in the top ten. Partitioning of CD4+ cells yielded a CD45RA+ naive subset and a CD45RA-negative memory subset. General study results and limits: The study's rarefaction showed incomplete sorted-subset sequencing despite large depth. Since donors were few, the genetic and exposure-history diversity represented was limited.

Source material: naive CD4+ T cells sorted from blood. Subset given: CD45RA+ positively selected. This receptor was obtained from a man aged 25-45 years in good health.

This CDR3 is CASSPRGARVTEAFF. CDR3 DNA sequence: TGTGCCAGCTCACCCCGGGGGGCGCGTGTCACTGAAGCTTTCTTT. This chain connects TRBV18 to TRBJ1-1; D perhaps matches TRBD1 (6 bases). Trimming shortened V by 3 bases and J by 4 bases, and 15 bases separated the two germline ends. Germline V gene lookup returns CDR1 KGHSH and CDR2 LQKENI. This CDR3 is 15 amino acids long.